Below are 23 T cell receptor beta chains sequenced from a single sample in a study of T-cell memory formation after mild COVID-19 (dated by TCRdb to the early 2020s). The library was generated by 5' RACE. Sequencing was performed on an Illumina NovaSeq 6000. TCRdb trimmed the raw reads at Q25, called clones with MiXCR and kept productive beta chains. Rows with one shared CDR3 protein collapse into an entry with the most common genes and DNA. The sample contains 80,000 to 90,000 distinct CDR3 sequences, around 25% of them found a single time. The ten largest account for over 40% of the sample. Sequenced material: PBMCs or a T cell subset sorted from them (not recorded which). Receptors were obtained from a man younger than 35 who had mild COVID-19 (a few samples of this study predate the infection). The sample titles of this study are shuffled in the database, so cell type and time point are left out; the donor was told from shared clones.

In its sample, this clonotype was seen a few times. The CDR3 bases are TGTGCCAGCAGTCCTCTGACGGCGGTCCACGAGCAGTACTTC. Residues: CASSPLTAVHEQYF. The chain employs TRBV27 and TRBJ2-7, with D hard to call. Trimming removed 5 bases from V and 5 bases from J, with 16 bases in between. The CDR3 sequence is 14 residues long. In germline, CDR1 is MNHEY, CDR2 SMNVEV (reference sequence).

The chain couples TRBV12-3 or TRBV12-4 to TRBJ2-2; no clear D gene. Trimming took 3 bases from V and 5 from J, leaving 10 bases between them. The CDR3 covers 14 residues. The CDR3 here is CASSLSLLTGELFF. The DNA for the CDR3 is TGTGCCAGCAGTTTGAGTCTTCTAACCGGGGAGCTGTTTTTT.

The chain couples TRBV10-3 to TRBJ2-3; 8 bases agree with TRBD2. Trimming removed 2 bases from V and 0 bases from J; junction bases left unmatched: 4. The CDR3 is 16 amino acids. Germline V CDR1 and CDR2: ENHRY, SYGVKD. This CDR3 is CAISEGAGASTDTQYF. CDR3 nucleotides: TGTGCCATCAGTGAGGGAGCGGGGGCTAGCACAGATACGCAGTATTTT.

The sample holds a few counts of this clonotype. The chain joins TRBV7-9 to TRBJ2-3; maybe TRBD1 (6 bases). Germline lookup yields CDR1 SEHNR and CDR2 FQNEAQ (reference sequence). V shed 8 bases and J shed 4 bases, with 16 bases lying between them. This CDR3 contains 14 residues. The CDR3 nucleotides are TGTGCCAGCTACGGAGAGCAGGGGCCAGATACGCAGTATTTT. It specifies CASYGEQGPDTQYF.

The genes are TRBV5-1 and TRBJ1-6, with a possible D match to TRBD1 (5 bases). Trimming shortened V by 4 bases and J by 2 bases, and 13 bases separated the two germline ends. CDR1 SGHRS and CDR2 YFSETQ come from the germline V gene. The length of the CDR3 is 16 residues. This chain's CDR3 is CASSPQGLPYNSPLHF. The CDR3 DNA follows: TGCGCCAGCAGCCCTCAGGGTCTGCCCTATAATTCACCCCTCCACTTT. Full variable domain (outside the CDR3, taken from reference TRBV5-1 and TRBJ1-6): KAGVTQTPRYLIKTRGQQVTLSCSPISGHRSVSWYQQTPGQGLQFLFEYFSETQRNKGNFPGRFSGRQFSNSRSEMNVSTLELGDSALYLCASSPQGLPYNSPLHFGNGTRLTVT.

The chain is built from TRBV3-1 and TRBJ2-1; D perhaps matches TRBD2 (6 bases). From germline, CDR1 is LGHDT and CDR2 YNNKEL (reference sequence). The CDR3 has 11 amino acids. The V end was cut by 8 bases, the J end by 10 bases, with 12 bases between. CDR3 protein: CASSGSGEQFF. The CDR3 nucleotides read TGTGCCAGCTCGGGAAGCGGGGAGCAGTTCTTC.

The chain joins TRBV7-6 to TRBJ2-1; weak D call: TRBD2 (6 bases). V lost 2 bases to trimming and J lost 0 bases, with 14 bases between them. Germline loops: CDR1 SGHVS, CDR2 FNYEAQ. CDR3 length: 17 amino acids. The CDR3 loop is CASSLLLADYSYNEQFF. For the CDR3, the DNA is TGTGCCAGCAGCTTACTATTAGCGGATTACTCCTACAATGAGCAGTTCTTC.

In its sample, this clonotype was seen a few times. The CDR3 DNA is TGTGCCAGCAGTAACGTAGACGAGCAGTACTTC. This encodes CASSNVDEQYF. This chain joins TRBV6-6 and TRBJ2-7, with no clear D. CDR3 size: 11 residues. The germline gives CDR1 MNHNY, CDR2 SVGAGI (reference sequence). The V gene lost 5 bases and the J gene lost 5 bases, with 7 bases spanning the gap.

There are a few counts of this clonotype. Written as DNA, the CDR3 is TGTGCCAGCAGCGACGGGACAGGCAATCAGCCCCAGCATTTT. The encoded protein is CASSDGTGNQPQHF. The chain links TRBV3-1 to TRBJ1-5; TRBD1 aligns across 7 bases. Per germline, CDR1 LGHDT and CDR2 YNNKEL (reference sequence). This CDR3 has 14 amino acids. V gave up 5 bases and J gave up 2 bases; unmatched junction bases: 3.

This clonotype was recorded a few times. CDR3 sequence (DNA): TGCAGCGTTGCTAGGGACCGGGGTGGCTACACCTTC. Protein product: CSVARDRGGYTF. The chain links TRBV29-1 to TRBJ1-2; D is possibly TRBD1 (5 bases). Germline CDR1 is SQVTM and CDR2 is ANQGSEA. V was clipped by 4 bases and J by 7 bases, with 13 bases between them. This CDR3 comprises 12 residues. The full variable domain, rest sourced from reference TRBV29-1 and TRBJ1-2, is SAVISQKPSRDICQRGTSLTIQCQVDSQVTMMFWYRQQPGQSLTLIATANQGSEATYESGFVIDKFPISRPNLTFSTLTVSNMSPEDSSIYLCSVARDRGGYTFGSGTRLTVV.

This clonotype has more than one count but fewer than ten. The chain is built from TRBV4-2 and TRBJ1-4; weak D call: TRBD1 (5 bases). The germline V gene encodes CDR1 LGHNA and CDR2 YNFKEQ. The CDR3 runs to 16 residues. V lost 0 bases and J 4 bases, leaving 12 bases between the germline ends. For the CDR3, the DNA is TGTGCCAGCAGCCAAGATCCGGGACTGTTTAATGAAAAACTGTTTTTT. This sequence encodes CASSQDPGLFNEKLFF.

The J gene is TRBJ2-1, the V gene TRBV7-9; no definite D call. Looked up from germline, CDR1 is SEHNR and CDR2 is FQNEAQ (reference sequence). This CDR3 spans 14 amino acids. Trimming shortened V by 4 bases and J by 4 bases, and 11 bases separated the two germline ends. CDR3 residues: CASSSRTGYNEQFF. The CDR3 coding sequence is TGTGCCAGCAGCTCCCGGACCGGTTACAATGAGCAGTTCTTC.

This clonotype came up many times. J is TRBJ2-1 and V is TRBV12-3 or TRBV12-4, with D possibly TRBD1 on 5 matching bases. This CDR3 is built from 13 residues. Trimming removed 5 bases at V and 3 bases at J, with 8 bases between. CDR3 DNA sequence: TGTGCCAGCAGTCAAGACAGCTACAATGAGCAGTTCTTC. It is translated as CASSQDSYNEQFF.

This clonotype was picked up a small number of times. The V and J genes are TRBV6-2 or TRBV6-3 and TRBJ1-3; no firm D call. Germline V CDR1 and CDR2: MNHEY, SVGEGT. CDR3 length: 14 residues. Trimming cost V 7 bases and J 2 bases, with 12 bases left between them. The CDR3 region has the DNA TGTGCCAGCACTTGGACCAGCCCTGGAAACACCATATATTTT. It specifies CASTWTSPGNTIYF.

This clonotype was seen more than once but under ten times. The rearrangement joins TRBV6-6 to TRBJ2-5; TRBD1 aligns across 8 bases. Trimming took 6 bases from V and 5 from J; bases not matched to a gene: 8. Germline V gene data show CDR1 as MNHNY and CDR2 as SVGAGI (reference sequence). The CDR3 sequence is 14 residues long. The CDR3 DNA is TGTGCCAGCAGCTCAGGGGGCTGGTATGAGACCCAGTACTTC. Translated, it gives CASSSGGWYETQYF.

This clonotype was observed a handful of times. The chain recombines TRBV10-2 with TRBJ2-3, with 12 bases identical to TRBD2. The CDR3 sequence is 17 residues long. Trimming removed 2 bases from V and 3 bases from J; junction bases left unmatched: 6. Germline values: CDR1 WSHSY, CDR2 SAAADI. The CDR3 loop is CASSETPSGRGTDTQYF. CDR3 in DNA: TGCGCCAGCAGTGAGACCCCTAGCGGGAGGGGTACAGATACGCAGTATTTT.

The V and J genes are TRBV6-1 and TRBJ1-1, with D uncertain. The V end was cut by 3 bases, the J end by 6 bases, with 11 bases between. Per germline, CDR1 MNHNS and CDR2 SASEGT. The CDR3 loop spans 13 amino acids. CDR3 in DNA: TGTGCCAGCAGTGACCTCAGTATTTCTGAAGCTTTCTTT. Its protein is CASSDLSISEAFF.

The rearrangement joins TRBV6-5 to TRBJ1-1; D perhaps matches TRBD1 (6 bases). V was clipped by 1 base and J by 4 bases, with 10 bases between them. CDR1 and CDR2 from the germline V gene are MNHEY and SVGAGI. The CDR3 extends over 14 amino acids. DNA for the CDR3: TGTGCCAGCAGTTACTACGGGGGCGGCACTGAAGCTTTCTTT. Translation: CASSYYGGGTEAFF.

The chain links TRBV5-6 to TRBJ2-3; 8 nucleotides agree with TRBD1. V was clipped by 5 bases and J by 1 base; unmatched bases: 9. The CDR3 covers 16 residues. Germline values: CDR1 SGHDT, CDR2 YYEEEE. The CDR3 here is CASSNPQTGGTDTQYF. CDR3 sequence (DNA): TGTGCCAGCAGTAACCCACAGACAGGGGGCACAGATACGCAGTATTTT. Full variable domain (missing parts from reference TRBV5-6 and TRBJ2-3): DAGVTQSPTHLIKTRGQQVTLRCSPKSGHDTVSWYQQALGQGPQFIFQYYEEEERQRGNFPDRFSGHQFPNYSSELNVNALLLGDSALYLCASSNPQTGGTDTQYFGPGTRLTVL.

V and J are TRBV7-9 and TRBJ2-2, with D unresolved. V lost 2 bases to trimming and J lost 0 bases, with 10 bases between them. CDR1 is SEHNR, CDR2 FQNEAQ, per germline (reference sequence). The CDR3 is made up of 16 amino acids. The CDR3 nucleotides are TGTGCCAGCAGCTTAATGGGCGAGTCGAACACCGGGGAGCTGTTTTTT. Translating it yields CASSLMGESNTGELFF.

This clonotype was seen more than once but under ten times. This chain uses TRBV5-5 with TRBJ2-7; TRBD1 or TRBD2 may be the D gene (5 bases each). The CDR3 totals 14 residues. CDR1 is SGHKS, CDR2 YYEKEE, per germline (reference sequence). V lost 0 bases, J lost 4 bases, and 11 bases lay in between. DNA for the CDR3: TGTGCCAGCAGCTTGGAGGCCGGGGCGTACGAGCAGTACTTC. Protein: CASSLEAGAYEQYF.

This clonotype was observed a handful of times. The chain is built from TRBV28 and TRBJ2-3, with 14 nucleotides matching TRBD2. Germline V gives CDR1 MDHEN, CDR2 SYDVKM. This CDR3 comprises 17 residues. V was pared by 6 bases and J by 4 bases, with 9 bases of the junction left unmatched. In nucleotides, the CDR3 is TGTGCCAGCAGCCCGGGACTAGCGGGGGCCCCTTCAGATACGCAGTATTTT. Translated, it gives CASSPGLAGAPSDTQYF.

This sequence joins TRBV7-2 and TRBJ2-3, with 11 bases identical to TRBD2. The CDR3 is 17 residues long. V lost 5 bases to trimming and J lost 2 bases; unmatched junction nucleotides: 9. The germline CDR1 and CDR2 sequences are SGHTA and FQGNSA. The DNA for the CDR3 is TGTGCCAGCAGCCCGGTGGTAGCGGGGGGGGCCACAGATACGCAGTATTTT. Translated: CASSPVVAGGATDTQYF.